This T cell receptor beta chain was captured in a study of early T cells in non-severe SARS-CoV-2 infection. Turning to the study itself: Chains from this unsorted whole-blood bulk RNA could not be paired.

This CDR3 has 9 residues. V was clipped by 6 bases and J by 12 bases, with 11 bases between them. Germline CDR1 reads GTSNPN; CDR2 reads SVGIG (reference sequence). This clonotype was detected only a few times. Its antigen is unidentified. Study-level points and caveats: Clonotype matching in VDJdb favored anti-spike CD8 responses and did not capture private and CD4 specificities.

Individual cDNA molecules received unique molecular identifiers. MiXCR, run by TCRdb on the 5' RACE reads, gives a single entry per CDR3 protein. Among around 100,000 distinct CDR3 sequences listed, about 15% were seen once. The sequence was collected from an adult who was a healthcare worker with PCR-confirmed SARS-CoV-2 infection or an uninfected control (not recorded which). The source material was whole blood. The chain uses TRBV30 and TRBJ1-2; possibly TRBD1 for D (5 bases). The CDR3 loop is CACDWGNTF. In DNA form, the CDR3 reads TGTGCCTGTGACTGGGGGAACACCTTC. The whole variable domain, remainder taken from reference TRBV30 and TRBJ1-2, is SQTIHQWPATLVQPVGSPLSLECTVEGTSNPNLYWYRQAAGRGLQLLFYSVGIGQISSEVPQNLSASRPQDRQFILSSKKLLLSDSGFYLCACDWGNTFGSGTRLTVV.